The present entry profiles one T cell receptor (beta chain) with its context. Its specificity is unknown. It was with random hexamers that 0.5 to 1 ug RNA was reverse transcribed. Across 54 Vbeta and 13 Jbeta, immunoSEQ multiplex PCR amplified TCR beta CDR3. TCRdb reprocessed the immunoSEQ multiplex PCR reads with MiXCR, giving one entry per CDR3 protein. The table lists 75,000 to 80,000 distinct CDR3 sequences, roughly 95% of them singletons. Trimming removed 8 bases at V and 2 bases at J, with 3 bases between. The CDR3 sequence is 11 residues long. The sample belongs to a study of CD8 T cells in Susac syndrome. Study-level results: TEMRA cells and active patients showed peak Susac CD8+ clonal expansion.

CD8+ and CD4+ T cells taken from blood had their TCR beta sequenced. The diagnostic criteria for definite or probable disease, as recently defined, were met by the patients with Susac syndrome. This TCR was sampled from a human donor with Susac syndrome. Sequenced sample: CD8+ T cells from PBMCs. The V and J genes are TRBV12-3 or TRBV12-4 and TRBJ2-2; D is unclear. CDR3 in DNA: TGTGCCAGCGGAAACACCGGGGAGCTGTTTTTT. Translated, it gives CASGNTGELFF.